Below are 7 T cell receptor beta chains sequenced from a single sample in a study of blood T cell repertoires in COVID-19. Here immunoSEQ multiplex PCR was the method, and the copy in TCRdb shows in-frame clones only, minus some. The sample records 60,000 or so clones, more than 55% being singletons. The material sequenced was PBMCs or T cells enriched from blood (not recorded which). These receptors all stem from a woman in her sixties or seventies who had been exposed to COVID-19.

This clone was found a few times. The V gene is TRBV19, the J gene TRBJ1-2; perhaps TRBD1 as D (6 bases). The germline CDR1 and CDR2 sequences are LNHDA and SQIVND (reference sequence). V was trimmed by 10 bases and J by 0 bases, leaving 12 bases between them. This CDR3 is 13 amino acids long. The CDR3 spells CAIKDSSNYGYTF. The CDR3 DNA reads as TGTGCCATAAAGGACAGTTCTAACTATGGCTACACCTTC. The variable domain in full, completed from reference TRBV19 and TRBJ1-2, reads DGGITQSPKYLFRKEGQNVTLSCEQNLNHDAMYWYRQDPGQGLRLIYYSQIVNDFQKGDIAEGYSVSREKKESFPLTVTSAQKNPTAFYLCAIKDSSNYGYTFGSGTRLTVV.

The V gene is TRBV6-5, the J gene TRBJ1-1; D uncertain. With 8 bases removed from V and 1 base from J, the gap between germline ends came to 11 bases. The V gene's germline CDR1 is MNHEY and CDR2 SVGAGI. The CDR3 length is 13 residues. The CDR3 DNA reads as TGTGCCAGCCTATCGTCCGGGAACACTGAAGCTTTCTTT. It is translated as CASLSSGNTEAFF.

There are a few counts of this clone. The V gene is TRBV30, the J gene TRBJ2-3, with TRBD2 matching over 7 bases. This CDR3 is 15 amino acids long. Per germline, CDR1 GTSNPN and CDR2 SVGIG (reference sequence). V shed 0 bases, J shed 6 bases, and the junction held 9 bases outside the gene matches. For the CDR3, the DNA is TGTGCCTGGAGTGTACGAGGGCTAGCGGCTGATACGCAGTATTTT. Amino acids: CAWSVRGLAADTQYF.

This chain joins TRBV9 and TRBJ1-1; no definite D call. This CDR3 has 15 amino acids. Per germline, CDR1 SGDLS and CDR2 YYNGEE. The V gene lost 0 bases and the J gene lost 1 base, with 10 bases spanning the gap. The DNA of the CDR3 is TGTGCCAGCAGCGTAGTTTCGGAGGCGAACACTGAAGCTTTCTTT. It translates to CASSVVSEANTEAFF.

The CDR3 loop reads CATDEGQGGGLYGYTF. For the CDR3, the DNA is TGTGCCACCGATGAGGGACAGGGAGGGGGCCTATATGGCTACACCTTC. V usage is TRBV28 and J usage is TRBJ1-2; 9 nucleotides match TRBD1. CDR1 MDHEN and CDR2 SYDVKM come from the germline V gene. V shed 10 bases, J shed 5 bases, and the junction held 17 bases outside the gene matches. This CDR3 region has 16 residues.

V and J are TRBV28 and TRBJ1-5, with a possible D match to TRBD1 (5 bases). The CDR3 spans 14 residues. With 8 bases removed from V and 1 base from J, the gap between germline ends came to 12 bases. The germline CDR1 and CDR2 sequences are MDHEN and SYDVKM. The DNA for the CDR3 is TGTGCCAGCCGGGACGGAGGGAGCAATCAGCCCCAGCATTTT. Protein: CASRDGGSNQPQHF.

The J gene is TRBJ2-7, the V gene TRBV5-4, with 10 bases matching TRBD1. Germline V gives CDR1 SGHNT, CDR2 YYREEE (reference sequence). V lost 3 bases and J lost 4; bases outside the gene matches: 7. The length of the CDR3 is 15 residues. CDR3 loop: CASSSTSGQGYEQYF. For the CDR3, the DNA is TGTGCCAGCAGCTCCACCTCGGGACAGGGGTACGAGCAGTACTTC. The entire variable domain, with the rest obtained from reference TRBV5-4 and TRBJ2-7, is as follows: ETGVTQSPTHLIKTRGQQVTLRCSSQSGHNTVSWYQQALGQGPQFIFQYYREEENGRGNFPPRFSGLQFPNYSSELNVNALELDDSALYLCASSSTSGQGYEQYFGPGTRLTVT.